Sequencing of this T cell receptor (beta chain) was carried out in a study of technical replicates of blood from a few donors. The CDR3 is 14 amino acids. From germline, CDR1 is WSHSY and CDR2 SAAADI. With 0 bases removed from V and 4 bases from J, the gap between germline ends came to 7 bases. Sequencing used immunoSEQ multiplex PCR; TCRdb keeps in-frame clones, though not all of them. The sample has tens of thousands of clones, roughly 93% seen once. The chain combines TRBV10-2 with TRBJ2-1; D possibly corresponds to TRBD2 (5 bases). What was sequenced was T cells isolated from PBMCs. The sequence was collected from a human donor in good health. The CDR3 loop is CASSESSGYNEQFF. In nucleotides, the CDR3 is TGCGCCAGCAGTGAGTCGAGCGGATACAATGAGCAGTTCTTC.